This TCR beta chain was recorded in a study of cytomegalovirus exposure and HLA in healthy donors. Clones were read by immunoSEQ multiplex PCR, and TCRdb kept only the in-frame ones, dropping some. In the table there are roughly 120,000 clones, about 91% of which are singletons. Material: PBMCs. This sequence originates from a man between 18 and 29 years old in good health and CMV-seronegative.

The CDR3 reads CASSLHGGSYNEQFF. In nucleotides, the CDR3 is TGTGCCAGCAGCTTGCATGGGGGGTCCTACAATGAGCAGTTCTTC. The chain couples TRBV5-8 to TRBJ2-1, with D maybe TRBD2 (6 bases). V was shortened by 1 base and J by 1 base, with 9 bases between the two germline ends. CDR1 is SGHTS, CDR2 YDEGEE, per germline. CDR3 length: 15 amino acids.